This T cell receptor (beta chain) was identified during a study of cytomegalovirus exposure and HLA in healthy donors. With 60 Vbeta and 13 Jbeta primers, the PCR was carried out. TCRdb's copy holds only in-frame clones and misses some; the assay was immunoSEQ multiplex PCR. The sample has under 150,000 clones, 70% to 85% seen once. The germline V gene has CDR1 SGHAT and CDR2 FQNNGV. The length of the CDR3 is 16 residues. V gave up 5 bases and J gave up 8 bases; unmatched junction bases: 12. This clonotype originated in a male donor in good health and CMV-seronegative. Sequenced input: PBMCs. The V gene is TRBV11-2, the J gene TRBJ2-1; 10 bases fit TRBD1. In DNA, the CDR3 is TGTGCCAGCAGCCTTGGGCGGACAGGGGGTTGGGATGAGCAGTTCTTC. It yields the protein CASSLGRTGGWDEQFF.